Listed below are T cell receptor beta chains from one sample, sequenced in a study of tumor T cells in aggressive B-cell lymphoma. Repertoires were generated with immunoSEQ multiplex PCR, while TCRdb's copy carries only in-frame clones and drops some. The data hold about 5,600 clones, with around 82% observed a single time. Sequencing was done on a sample of tumor tissue. These receptors were obtained from an adult with diffuse large B cell lymphoma. Both conserved end residues are part of each CDR3. The order of the fields is V gene, D gene, J gene, clone size, CDR3 DNA, CDR3 protein. The D gene is left open where the match is weak. The listing skips clone size in some rows; elsewhere it reads once, few, many or a size class.

V gene: TRBV19
D gene: TRBD2
J gene: TRBJ2-1
clone size: -
CDR3 DNA: TGTGCCAGTAGTATAGATCAGGGACTAGCGGGATACAATGAGCAGTTCTTC
CDR3 protein: CASSIDQGLAGYNEQFF

V gene: TRBV6-1
D gene: -
J gene: TRBJ1-5
clone size: -
CDR3 DNA: TGTGCCAGCAGTGAGTTCCCGGGACAAAATCAGCCCCAGCATTTT
CDR3 protein: CASSEFPGQNQPQHF

V gene: TRBV27
D gene: TRBD1
J gene: TRBJ1-4
clone size: -
CDR3 DNA: TGTGCCAGCAGGGAGACAGGGGGGAGTGAAAAACTGTTTTTT
CDR3 protein: CASRETGGSEKLFF

V gene: TRBV5-6
D gene: TRBD1
J gene: TRBJ2-7
clone size: -
CDR3 DNA: TGTGCCAGCAGCTGGGACAGGGCCTACGAGCAGTACTTC
CDR3 protein: CASSWDRAYEQYF

V gene: TRBV7-9
D gene: -
J gene: TRBJ1-1
clone size: -
CDR3 DNA: TGTGCCAGCAGCTTAGCTCGGGTTGTGTTGGGCACTGAAGCTTTCTTT
CDR3 protein: CASSLARVVLGTEAFF

V gene: TRBV7-2
D gene: TRBD2
J gene: TRBJ2-3
clone size: -
CDR3 DNA: TGTGCCAGCAGCCCTGTTGAGGGCGGGAGGTCGTATTTT
CDR3 protein: CASSPVEGGRSYF

V gene: TRBV4-2
D gene: -
J gene: TRBJ2-2
clone size: -
CDR3 DNA: TGTGCCAGCACCTCGGACTCCACCGGGGAGCTGTTTTTT
CDR3 protein: CASTSDSTGELFF

V gene: TRBV7-9
D gene: -
J gene: TRBJ2-5
clone size: -
CDR3 DNA: TGTGCCAGCAGCTTATCCGGGAGTGGGGAGACCCAGTACTTC
CDR3 protein: CASSLSGSGETQYF

V gene: TRBV10-3
D gene: -
J gene: TRBJ1-5
clone size: -
CDR3 DNA: TGTGCCATCAATCAAGAGGGACTAGATCAGCCCCAGCATTTT
CDR3 protein: CAINQEGLDQPQHF

V gene: TRBV19
D gene: TRBD1
J gene: TRBJ2-3
clone size: -
CDR3 DNA: TGTGTCAGTAGTAGGGGACAGGGCCCAGATACGCAGTATTTT
CDR3 protein: CVSSRGQGPDTQYF

V gene: TRBV11-3
D gene: -
J gene: TRBJ2-3
clone size: -
CDR3 DNA: TGTGCCAGCAGCCCCCGCGGGGGCACCACAGATACGCAGTATTTT
CDR3 protein: CASSPRGGTTDTQYF

V gene: TRBV7-9
D gene: -
J gene: TRBJ1-5
clone size: once
CDR3 DNA: TGTGCCAGCAGCCCAGACGCGGGCAATCAGCCCCAGCATTTT
CDR3 protein: CASSPDAGNQPQHF

V gene: TRBV6-5
D gene: -
J gene: TRBJ2-7
clone size: -
CDR3 DNA: TGTGCCAGCAGTTATGGCAGGCGAACCTACGAGCAGTACTTC
CDR3 protein: CASSYGRRTYEQYF

V gene: TRBV6-6
D gene: TRBD1
J gene: TRBJ1-2
clone size: once
CDR3 DNA: TGTGCCAGCAGTTCCCGGACAGGGAGGCCCTATGGCTACACCTTC
CDR3 protein: CASSSRTGRPYGYTF

V gene: TRBV6-5
D gene: TRBD2
J gene: TRBJ2-2
clone size: -
CDR3 DNA: TGTGCCAGCAGGCCTGCGGGAGTCGCCGGGGAGCTGTTTTTT
CDR3 protein: CASRPAGVAGELFF

V gene: TRBV21-1
D gene: -
J gene: TRBJ1-2
clone size: -
CDR3 DNA: TGTGTCAGCAGCAAAATAGTAGCTAACTATGGCTACACCTTC
CDR3 protein: CVSSKIVANYGYTF

V gene: TRBV28
D gene: TRBD2
J gene: TRBJ2-2
clone size: -
CDR3 DNA: TGTGCCAGTATTAGCGGGACGAACACCGGGGAGCTGTTTTTT
CDR3 protein: CASISGTNTGELFF

V gene: TRBV2
D gene: TRBD1
J gene: TRBJ2-7
clone size: -
CDR3 DNA: TGTGCCAGCAGTCTCACAGGGGTCTACGAGCAGTACTTC
CDR3 protein: CASSLTGVYEQYF

V gene: TRBV5-4
D gene: TRBD1
J gene: TRBJ2-1
clone size: once
CDR3 DNA: TGTGCCAGCAGCTCCTTAAGCCAGGGGGCACCCGAGCAGTTCTTC
CDR3 protein: CASSSLSQGAPEQFF

V gene: TRBV6-5
D gene: -
J gene: TRBJ1-1
clone size: -
CDR3 DNA: TGTGCCAGCAGTTTTTTGGGCGTGAACACTGAAGCTTTCTTT
CDR3 protein: CASSFLGVNTEAFF

V gene: TRBV6-5
D gene: -
J gene: TRBJ2-2
clone size: few
CDR3 DNA: TGTGCCACCTCGGGGCCTGCGGGACTCGGGGAGCTGTTTTTT
CDR3 protein: CATSGPAGLGELFF

V gene: TRBV7-7
D gene: -
J gene: TRBJ2-5
clone size: -
CDR3 DNA: TGTGCTAGCAGCCTAGGACTCGCTGAGACCCAGTACTTC
CDR3 protein: CASSLGLAETQYF

V gene: TRBV20-1
D gene: -
J gene: TRBJ2-3
clone size: -
CDR3 DNA: TGCAGTGCTAGACTAGCAGATACGCAGTATTTT
CDR3 protein: CSARLADTQYF

V gene: TRBV5-1
D gene: TRBD2
J gene: TRBJ2-7
clone size: -
CDR3 DNA: TGCGCCAGCAGCTTGGGGGGACTAGCCCGCGTTTCCGAGCAGTACTTC
CDR3 protein: CASSLGGLARVSEQYF

V gene: TRBV6-5
D gene: TRBD1
J gene: TRBJ2-1
clone size: -
CDR3 DNA: TGTGCCAGCAGTTACGGGGACAGGGAGGATGAGCAGTTCTTC
CDR3 protein: CASSYGDREDEQFF

V gene: TRBV10-3
D gene: -
J gene: TRBJ1-6
clone size: -
CDR3 DNA: TGTGCCATCAGTGAGCGCAGGGTTAATTCACCCCTCCACTTT
CDR3 protein: CAISERRVNSPLHF

V gene: TRBV15
D gene: -
J gene: TRBJ2-7
clone size: -
CDR3 DNA: TGTGCCACCAGCCATCCGGGGGTCTACGAGCAGTACTTC
CDR3 protein: CATSHPGVYEQYF

V gene: TRBV27
D gene: -
J gene: TRBJ1-5
clone size: -
CDR3 DNA: TGTGCCAGCAGCATGAAGCCTTATCCCTCGGCCGGGAGCAATCAGCCCCAGCATTTT
CDR3 protein: CASSMKPYPSAGSNQPQHF

V gene: TRBV7-2
D gene: -
J gene: TRBJ2-7
clone size: -
CDR3 DNA: TGTGCCAGCAGCCAGGCGGCAGGGAAATCCTACGAGCAGTACTTC
CDR3 protein: CASSQAAGKSYEQYF

V gene: TRBV5-6
D gene: TRBD2
J gene: TRBJ2-3
clone size: -
CDR3 DNA: TGTGCCAGCAGCTTGGGGGGACTAGCGGGAAAAGATACGCAGTATTTT
CDR3 protein: CASSLGGLAGKDTQYF

V gene: TRBV29-1
D gene: -
J gene: TRBJ2-5
clone size: -
CDR3 DNA: TGCAGCGGCGGGGTAGGGGAGACCCAGTACTTC
CDR3 protein: CSGGVGETQYF

V gene: TRBV14
D gene: -
J gene: TRBJ1-2
clone size: -
CDR3 DNA: TGTGCCAGCAGCCGCGGACAGAACTATGGCTACACCTTC
CDR3 protein: CASSRGQNYGYTF

V gene: TRBV9
D gene: TRBD1
J gene: TRBJ1-2
clone size: -
CDR3 DNA: TGTGCCAGCAGCGCAGGGACAGGGGAGGCCTATGGCTACACCTTC
CDR3 protein: CASSAGTGEAYGYTF

V gene: TRBV27
D gene: TRBD2
J gene: TRBJ2-3
clone size: -
CDR3 DNA: TGTGCCAGCACCCGAAGACGCGGGACTATAGTGGGAGATACGCAGTATTTT
CDR3 protein: CASTRRRGTIVGDTQYF

V gene: TRBV7-9
D gene: TRBD1
J gene: TRBJ1-2
clone size: -
CDR3 DNA: TGTGCCAGCAGCCCCTCCGGGACAGGGGCGTTTGATGGCTACACCTTC
CDR3 protein: CASSPSGTGAFDGYTF

V gene: TRBV28
D gene: -
J gene: TRBJ2-7
clone size: -
CDR3 DNA: TGTGCCAGCAGGAGTATGGGGAGCTCCTACGAGCAGTACTTC
CDR3 protein: CASRSMGSSYEQYF

V gene: TRBV18
D gene: -
J gene: TRBJ2-7
clone size: once
CDR3 DNA: TGTGCCAGCTCAGTGACAGCGGGCGAGCAGTACTTC
CDR3 protein: CASSVTAGEQYF

V gene: TRBV28
D gene: TRBD1
J gene: TRBJ2-7
clone size: -
CDR3 DNA: TGTGCCAGCAGTTTCTCCGGGACAGGGGTTTACGAGCAATACTTC
CDR3 protein: CASSFSGTGVYEQYF

V gene: TRBV7-9
D gene: TRBD1
J gene: TRBJ2-2
clone size: -
CDR3 DNA: TGTGCCAGCAGCACCCGAGGGGGACAGGGCAACACCGGGGAGCTGTTTTTT
CDR3 protein: CASSTRGGQGNTGELFF

V gene: TRBV28
D gene: -
J gene: TRBJ2-7
clone size: -
CDR3 DNA: TGTGCCAGCAGTCCCCCCGAACCAAGGGAGCCCAGGAACGAGCAGTACTTC
CDR3 protein: CASSPPEPREPRNEQYF

V gene: TRBV2
D gene: -
J gene: TRBJ2-1
clone size: -
CDR3 DNA: TGTGCCAGCAGTTATCGGGTTGAGCAGTTCTTC
CDR3 protein: CASSYRVEQFF

V gene: TRBV5-4
D gene: -
J gene: TRBJ1-2
clone size: -
CDR3 DNA: TGTGCCAGCAGCTTGGCCGGGGTAGGACCGGGGGGCTACACCTTC
CDR3 protein: CASSLAGVGPGGYTF

V gene: TRBV7-8
D gene: TRBD2
J gene: TRBJ2-7
clone size: -
CDR3 DNA: TGTGCCAGCAGAAACTACCTGACTAGCGGGATCTCCTACGAGCAGTACTTC
CDR3 protein: CASRNYLTSGISYEQYF

V gene: TRBV21-1
D gene: -
J gene: TRBJ2-2
clone size: -
CDR3 DNA: TGTGCCAGCAGCAGTGCCCCCGGGACTCTAAACACCGGGGAGCTGTTTTTT
CDR3 protein: CASSSAPGTLNTGELFF

V gene: TRBV18
D gene: TRBD2
J gene: TRBJ2-5
clone size: -
CDR3 DNA: TGTGCCAGCTCACCAGGGACTAGCGGGAGTGGGCAAGAGACCCAGTACTTC
CDR3 protein: CASSPGTSGSGQETQYF

V gene: TRBV18
D gene: -
J gene: TRBJ2-3
clone size: -
CDR3 DNA: TGTGCCAGCTCACCACCGGGGCCAGATACGCAGTATTTT
CDR3 protein: CASSPPGPDTQYF

V gene: TRBV9
D gene: -
J gene: TRBJ1-3
clone size: -
CDR3 DNA: TGTGCCAGCAGCGGGCAGTACTCTGGAAACACCATATATTTT
CDR3 protein: CASSGQYSGNTIYF

V gene: TRBV28
D gene: -
J gene: TRBJ1-1
clone size: -
CDR3 DNA: TGTGCCAGCAGGGGCAACACTGAAGCTTTCTTT
CDR3 protein: CASRGNTEAFF

V gene: TRBV9
D gene: TRBD1
J gene: TRBJ2-4
clone size: -
CDR3 DNA: TGTGCCAGCAGCGAAGGGACAGAAAACATTCAGTACTTC
CDR3 protein: CASSEGTENIQYF

V gene: TRBV2
D gene: TRBD2
J gene: TRBJ2-7
clone size: -
CDR3 DNA: TGTGCCAGCAGCCGACTAGCGGGAGGATCCTACGAGCAGTACTTC
CDR3 protein: CASSRLAGGSYEQYF

V gene: TRBV6-5
D gene: TRBD1
J gene: TRBJ2-7
clone size: -
CDR3 DNA: TGTGCCAGCAGCATCGGGACAGGGAGCTACGAGCAGTACTTC
CDR3 protein: CASSIGTGSYEQYF

V gene: TRBV4-2
D gene: TRBD1
J gene: TRBJ2-3
clone size: -
CDR3 DNA: TGTGCCAGCAGCCAAGCGATGACAGGGGGTTTGGCAGATACGCAGTATTTT
CDR3 protein: CASSQAMTGGLADTQYF

V gene: TRBV28
D gene: -
J gene: TRBJ1-1
clone size: hyperexpanded
CDR3 DNA: TGTGCCAGCAGTTTTTCCAGGGACACGTCCTTC
CDR3 protein: CASSFSRDTSF

V gene: TRBV25-1
D gene: -
J gene: TRBJ2-7
clone size: -
CDR3 DNA: TGTGCTAGCAGTGAACGGGGTACCTACGAGCAGTACTTC
CDR3 protein: CASSERGTYEQYF

V gene: TRBV9
D gene: -
J gene: TRBJ1-5
clone size: -
CDR3 DNA: TGTGCCAGCAGCCCAGAGCCAGAGGGTCAGCCCCAGCATTTT
CDR3 protein: CASSPEPEGQPQHF

V gene: TRBV4-1
D gene: -
J gene: TRBJ2-7
clone size: -
CDR3 DNA: TGCGCCAGCAGCCAAGATCCGGCGGAAATTGCCTACGAGCAGTACTTC
CDR3 protein: CASSQDPAEIAYEQYF

V gene: TRBV5-8
D gene: TRBD2
J gene: TRBJ2-3
clone size: once
CDR3 DNA: TGTGCCAGCAGCTTTTTGCTAGGGACTAGCGCAGATACGCAGTATTTT
CDR3 protein: CASSFLLGTSADTQYF

V gene: TRBV7-9
D gene: -
J gene: TRBJ2-4
clone size: -
CDR3 DNA: TGTGCCAGCAGCCAGTCCTCGCTAAACATTCAGTACTTC
CDR3 protein: CASSQSSLNIQYF